The present T cell receptor beta chain was sequenced within a study of blood T cell repertoires in COVID-19. The overall study: COVID-19 samples collected from the United States, Italy and Spain covered acute and convalescent phases.

In the authors' workflow: Amplification of reference gene primers provided the estimated nucleated cell counts. This table comes from immunoSEQ multiplex PCR, and its TCRdb copy is limited to in-frame clones, with some not included. The DNA gave D and trimming, while V, J and clone size come from that table. The sample contains a few hundred thousand clones, about four fifths of which appear only once. CDR1 is SNHLY and CDR2 is FYNNEI in the germline V gene. This CDR3 spans 14 amino acids. Trimming stripped 7 bases from V and 11 bases from J, with 21 bases between. The clonotype originates from a man aged 25-45 years who had recovered from COVID-19. Sequenced sample: peripheral blood. The rearrangement uses TRBV2 and TRBJ1-5, with a weak D call TRBD1 (5 bases). CDR3 sequence: CASTPAGVLEAQHF. Written as DNA, the CDR3 is TGTGCCAGCACCCCGGCGGGGGTCTTGGAAGCCCAGCATTTT.